This TCR beta chain was found in a study of T-cell memory formation after mild COVID-19. On this clonotype: Its antigen remains unknown.

General study findings and limits: Clones that contracted from day 15 to 85 were balanced CD4/CD8, while later expanders leaned CD4+.

One entry per CDR3 protein results from TCRdb running MiXCR on the 5' RACE reads. The table includes roughly 400,000 distinct CDR3 sequences, roughly 15% detected once. The ends were cut back, 6 bases at V and 10 bases at J, with 15 bases in the middle. The germline V gene has CDR1 SQVTM and CDR2 ANQGSEA. The length of the CDR3 is 11 residues. Input material: PBMCs or a T cell subset sorted from them (not recorded which). The clonotype originates from a man younger than 30 who had mild COVID-19 (a few samples of this study predate the infection). Cell type and time point are not known. This chain uses TRBV29-1 with TRBJ1-2; D remains ambiguous. The CDR3 sequence: CSVGPVPNYTF. As DNA, the CDR3 is TGCAGCGTGGGCCCCGTCCCCAACTACACCTTC.